This TCR beta chain was captured in a study of a mutant IDH1 vaccine in newly diagnosed glioma. Between the trimmed V and J ends, which lost 1 base and 4 bases, there was a span of 10 bases. From germline, CDR1 is MGHRA and CDR2 YSYEKL. The CDR3 runs 14 residues. The time point: week 11, during vaccination. Doses consisted of 300 ug of mutant IDH1 20-mer peptide each, paired with topical imiquimod. In the case of this clone: Its cognate antigen is unknown.

The assay was immunoSEQ multiplex PCR, and TCRdb's table has in-frame clones only and misses some. Here the sample spans roughly 61,000 clones, around 80% being singletons. The sequenced sample was PBMCs, obtained from a glioma patient whose treatment included an IDH1 peptide vaccine. V usage is TRBV4-1 and J usage is TRBJ2-5, with a possible D match to TRBD2 (6 bases). The clonotype originates from a man aged 50-60 years with glioma. The CDR3 DNA sequence: TGCGCCAGCAGCCAAGTTCCGGGAGTAGAGACCCAGTACTTC. This translates into CASSQVPGVETQYF.